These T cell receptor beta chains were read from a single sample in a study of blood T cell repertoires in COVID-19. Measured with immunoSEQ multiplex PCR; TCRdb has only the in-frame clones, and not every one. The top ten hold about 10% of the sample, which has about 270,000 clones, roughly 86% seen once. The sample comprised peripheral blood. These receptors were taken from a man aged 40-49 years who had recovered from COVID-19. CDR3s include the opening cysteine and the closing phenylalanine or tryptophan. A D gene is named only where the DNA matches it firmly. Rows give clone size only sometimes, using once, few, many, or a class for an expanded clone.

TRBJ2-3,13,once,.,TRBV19,TGTGCCAGTAAATGGCCTGGCACAGATACGCAGTATTTT,CASKWPGTDTQYF
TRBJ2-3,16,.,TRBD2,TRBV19,TGTGCCAGTAGTATTCTCGCGGGAGGCAGCACAGATACGCAGTATTTT,CASSILAGGSTDTQYF
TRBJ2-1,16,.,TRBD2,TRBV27,TGTGCCAGCAGTCCTAGCGGGGGGAGCTCCTACAATGAGCAGTTCTTC,CASSPSGGSSYNEQFF
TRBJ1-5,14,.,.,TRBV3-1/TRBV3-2,TGTGCCAGCAGCCCCCTAGACAGCAATCAGCCCCAGCATTTT,CASSPLDSNQPQHF
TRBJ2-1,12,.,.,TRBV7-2,TGTGCCAGCAGCTTAATCGTCAATGAGCAGTTCTTC,CASSLIVNEQFF
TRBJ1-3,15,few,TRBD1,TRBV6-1,TGTGCCAGCAGTGAAGCCGGGACAGGGGCGCACACCATATATTTT,CASSEAGTGAHTIYF
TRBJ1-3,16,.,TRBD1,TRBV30,TGTGCCTGGAGTGCCCCGACAGGGGGGTCTGGAAACACCATATATTTT,CAWSAPTGGSGNTIYF
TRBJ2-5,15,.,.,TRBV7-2,TGTGCCAGCAGCATCCGCGGGATCCCGGGGGAGACCCAGTACTTC,CASSIRGIPGETQYF
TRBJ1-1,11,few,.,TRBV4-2,TGTGCCAGCAGCCATTCCGGTGAAGCTTTCTTT,CASSHSGEAFF
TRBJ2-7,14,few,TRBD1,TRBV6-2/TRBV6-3,TGTGCCAGCAGTTACCAGGGACAGATCTACGAGCAGTACTTC,CASSYQGQIYEQYF
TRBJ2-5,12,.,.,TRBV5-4,TGTGCCAGCAGCAGTCATAGAGAGACCCAGTACTTC,CASSSHRETQYF
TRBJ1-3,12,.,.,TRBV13,TGTGCCAGCAGCTTATCTCGAAACACCATATATTTT,CASSLSRNTIYF
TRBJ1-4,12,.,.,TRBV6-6,TGTGCCAGCAGTTCGAGGATAGAAAAACTGTTTTTT,CASSSRIEKLFF
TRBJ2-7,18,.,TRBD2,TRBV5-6,TGTGCCAGCAGCCGGACTAGCGGGGGGGCCTTGTTGTCCTACGAGCAGTACTTC,CASSRTSGGALLSYEQYF
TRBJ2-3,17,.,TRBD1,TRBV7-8,TGTGCCAGCAGCTTCCCCGGGACAGGGGGAAACACAGATACGCAGTATTTT,CASSFPGTGGNTDTQYF
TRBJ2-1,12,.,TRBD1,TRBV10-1,TGCGCCAGCAGTGAGGGGACAGTCGAGCAGTTCTTC,CASSEGTVEQFF
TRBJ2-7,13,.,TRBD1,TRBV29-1,TGCAGCGCGGGACAGGGACCATCCTACGAGCAGTACTTC,CSAGQGPSYEQYF